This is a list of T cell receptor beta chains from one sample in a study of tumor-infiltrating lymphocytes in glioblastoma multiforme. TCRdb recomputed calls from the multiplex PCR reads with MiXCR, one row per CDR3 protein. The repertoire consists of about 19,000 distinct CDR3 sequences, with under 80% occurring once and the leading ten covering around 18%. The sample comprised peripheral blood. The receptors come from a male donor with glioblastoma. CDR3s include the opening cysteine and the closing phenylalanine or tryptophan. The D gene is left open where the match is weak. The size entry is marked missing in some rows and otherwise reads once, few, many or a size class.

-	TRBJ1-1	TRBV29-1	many	TGCAGCGTTGAACAACAGTCGAACACTGAAGCTTTCTTT	CSVEQQSNTEAFF
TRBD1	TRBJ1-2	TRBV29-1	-	TGCAGCGTTTTGGTGTGGGGACAGGGGCTTAAGTATGGCTACACCTTC	CSVLVWGQGLKYGYTF
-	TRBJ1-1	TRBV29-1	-	TGCAGCGTTACTGTGAACACCGAAGCTTTCTTT	CSVTVNTEAFF
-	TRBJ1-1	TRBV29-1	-	TGCAGCGTCCGGCAGTCGATGAACACTGAAGCTTTCTTT	CSVRQSMNTEAFF
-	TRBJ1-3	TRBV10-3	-	TGTGTAATCATACCTGGAAACACCATATATTTT	CVIIPGNTIYF
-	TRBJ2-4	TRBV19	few	TGTGCCAGTAGTATTACCGGATTGGGATTAGCCAAAAACATTCAGTACTTC	CASSITGLGLAKNIQYF
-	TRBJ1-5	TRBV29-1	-	TGCAGCGTGGGTGACGCGGACGCAGGGCAGCCCCAGCATTTT	CSVGDADAGQPQHF
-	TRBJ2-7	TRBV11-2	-	TGCGCCAGCAGCTCCTCCGGGGGCCAATACTCCTACGAGCAGTACTTC	CASSSSGGQYSYEQYF
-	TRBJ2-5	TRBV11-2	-	TGTGCCAGCAGCTTGGGGGATCAGGAGACCCAGTACTTC	CASSLGDQETQYF
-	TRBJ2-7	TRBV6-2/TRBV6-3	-	TGTGCCAGCAGTTTAGAGACCTTCTACGAGCAGTACTTC	CASSLETFYEQYF
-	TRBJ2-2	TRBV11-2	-	TGTGTCAGCAGCCCAGCTCGGGACGGGGTAACCGGTGAGCTGTTTTTT	CVSSPARDGVTGELFF
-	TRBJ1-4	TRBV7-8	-	TGTGCCAGCAGCTTAGCAAACACCTCTAATGAAAAACTGTTTTTT	CASSLANTSNEKLFF
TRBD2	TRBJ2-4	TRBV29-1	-	TGCCGCGCTGGACTAGTAGTCAAAAACATTCAGTACTTC	CRAGLVVKNIQYF
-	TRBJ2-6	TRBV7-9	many	TGTGCCAGCAGCTTACAAACTAGGGCTGGGGCCAACGTCCTGACTTTC	CASSLQTRAGANVLTF
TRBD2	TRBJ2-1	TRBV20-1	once	TGCAATGCTAGAGAGCGGCGCGGGAGTCTGAATGAGCAGTTCTTT	CNARERRGSLNEQFF
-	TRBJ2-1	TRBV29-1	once	TGCAGCGTTGTTCATGTGAGGGCCCTCAATAAGCAGTTCTTC	CSVVHVRALNKQFF
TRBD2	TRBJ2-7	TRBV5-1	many	TGCGCCAGCAGACTAGCGGGAGAGAACTACGAGCAGTACTTC	CASRLAGENYEQYF
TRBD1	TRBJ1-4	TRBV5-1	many	TGCGCCAGCAGCTTGGACAGGGGAGGCGAAAAACTGTTTTTT	CASSLDRGGEKLFF
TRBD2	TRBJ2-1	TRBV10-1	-	TGCGCCAGCAGTGGTTACGGACTAGCGGGAGCGTACAATGAGCATTTCTTC	CASSGYGLAGAYNEHFF
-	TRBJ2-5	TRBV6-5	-	TGTGCCAGCAGTCCGTGCCCCAGGATCGAACAAGAGACCCAGTACTTC	CASSPCPRIEQETQYF
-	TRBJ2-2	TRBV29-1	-	TGCAGCGTTGATAGCGACAGACTGAACATCCGGGAGCTGTTTTTT	CSVDSDRLNIRELFF
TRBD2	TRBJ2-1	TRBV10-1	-	TGCGCCAGCAGTGTGCCGGGGACTAGCGGGAGGAAGGACAATGAGCAGTTCTTC	CASSVPGTSGRKDNEQFF
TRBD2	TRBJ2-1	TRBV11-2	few	TGTGCCAGCCTTCTAGCGGGAGGAAGGGATGAGCAGTTCTTC	CASLLAGGRDEQFF
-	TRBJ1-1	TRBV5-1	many	TGCGCCAGCAGCTTGGCCGGGGGTTACACTGAAGCTTTCTTT	CASSLAGGYTEAFF
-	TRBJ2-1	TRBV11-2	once	TGTACCAGCTTCCCGACAGGAGGCTATAATGAGCAGTTCTTC	CTSFPTGGYNEQFF